These T cell receptor beta chains were read from a single sample in a study of blood T cell repertoires in COVID-19. This table comes from immunoSEQ multiplex PCR, and its TCRdb copy is limited to in-frame clones, with some not included. Of 110,000 to 150,000 clones detected, around 86% appear once; the ten largest clones hold around 8.5%. Input material: peripheral blood. The receptors originated from a human donor in a cohort sampled during active COVID-19. CDR3s include the opening cysteine and the closing phenylalanine or tryptophan. D genes are given only for firm matches. For some rows the clone size is stated as once, few or many, or as a class when expanded; others skip it.

length	D	V	J	size	DNA	CDR3
14	TRBD2	TRBV3-1/TRBV3-2	TRBJ2-1	NA	TGTGCCAGCAGCCAGTCACTAGCGATAAATGAGCAGTTCTTC	CASSQSLAINEQFF
14	TRBD1	TRBV5-1	TRBJ2-7	NA	TGCGCCAGCAGCCTAGGGACAGGGGCCTACGAGCAGTACTTC	CASSLGTGAYEQYF
12	TRBD1	TRBV29-1	TRBJ2-7	NA	TGCAGCGTTGGGACAGGTATCTACGAGCAGTACTTC	CSVGTGIYEQYF
14	TRBD1	TRBV2	TRBJ1-6	NA	TGTGCCAGCAGTGAACAGGGGGTCCCCTCACCCCTCCACTTT	CASSEQGVPSPLHF
16	TRBD1	TRBV5-6	TRBJ2-1	NA	TGTGCCAGCAGCTTGCTGGGGACAGGGGGCCACAATGAGCAGTTCTTC	CASSLLGTGGHNEQFF
14	TRBD1	TRBV10-1	TRBJ2-1	few	TGCGCCAGCAGTGGCAGGGGGCTGTACAATGAGCAGTTCTTC	CASSGRGLYNEQFF
14	TRBD2	TRBV2	TRBJ2-7	few	TGTGCCAGCACCCCAAGGACTAGTTTGTCCGAGCAGTACTTC	CASTPRTSLSEQYF
16	NA	TRBV7-2	TRBJ1-2	NA	TGTGCCAGCAGCGCTGATGGGCCCAGGGTTAACTATGGCTACACCTTC	CASSADGPRVNYGYTF
13	NA	TRBV3-1/TRBV3-2	TRBJ2-3	NA	TGTGCCAGCAGCCCACCGGGGGCAGATACGCAGTATTTT	CASSPPGADTQYF
13	TRBD1	TRBV24-1	TRBJ1-2	NA	TGTGCCACCAGGGACAGGGCCTTCGATGGCTACACCTTC	CATRDRAFDGYTF
17	NA	TRBV21-1	TRBJ1-5	NA	TGTGCCATCCAAAAAAGAAGCGGGACAGGGGGTGCTCAGCCCCAGCATTTT	CAIQKRSGTGGAQPQHF
17	TRBD1	TRBV4-2	TRBJ2-3	NA	TGTGCCAGCAGCCAAGGAGTCGGGACAGGGGAGTCAGATACGCAGTATTTT	CASSQGVGTGESDTQYF
16	TRBD2	TRBV4-3	TRBJ2-7	NA	TGCGCCAGCAGCCAAGCGATATCGGGAGGGTGGGACGAGCAGTACTTC	CASSQAISGGWDEQYF
15	TRBD2	TRBV5-1	TRBJ2-1	once	TGCGCCAGCAGCTTGACTAGCGGGAGGCCCGATGAGCAGTTCTTC	CASSLTSGRPDEQFF
15	TRBD1	TRBV7-2	TRBJ1-2	NA	TGTGCCAGCAGCAGAGGGACAGGGCCTAACTATGGCTACACCTTC	CASSRGTGPNYGYTF
18	NA	TRBV7-8	TRBJ2-1	NA	TGTGCCAGCAGCTTCGGCGGCTTGGTTAAGAGCTCCTACAATGAGCAGTTCTTC	CASSFGGLVKSSYNEQFF
13	NA	TRBV3-1/TRBV3-2	TRBJ1-3	NA	TGTGCCAGCAGCCAAGGGGCGGGAAACACCATATATTTT	CASSQGAGNTIYF
16	TRBD1	TRBV19	TRBJ2-7	NA	TGTGCCAGTAGTATTCGGAGGACAGGACCTTCCTACGAGCAGTACTTC	CASSIRRTGPSYEQYF
13	TRBD1	TRBV7-3	TRBJ2-5	NA	TGTGCCAGCAGCTTGACAGGGGCGGAGACCCAGTACTTC	CASSLTGAETQYF
15	NA	TRBV27	TRBJ2-5	NA	TGTGCCAGCAGTTCCCCCAGCAGGGTGCAGGAGACCCAGTACTTC	CASSSPSRVQETQYF
20	NA	TRBV6-2/TRBV6-3	TRBJ2-1	NA	TGTGCCAGCAGTTACCCCTCGTCAGGGGAAGGCCTAGCGGATTACAATGAGCAGTTCTTC	CASSYPSSGEGLADYNEQFF
14	NA	TRBV19	TRBJ2-2	few	TGTGCCAGCCAAACAGGACAGAACACCGGGGAGCTGTTTTTT	CASQTGQNTGELFF
17	TRBD2	TRBV29-1	TRBJ2-3	once	TGCAGCGCCCCATTACCGACTAGCGGGAGGAGCACAGATACGCAGTATTTT	CSAPLPTSGRSTDTQYF
15	NA	TRBV28	TRBJ2-7	many	TGTGCCAGCAGTTTAGTCGAGGGCCTGCTTTACGAGCAGTACTTC	CASSLVEGLLYEQYF
15	TRBD1	TRBV5-1	TRBJ1-4	NA	TGCGCCAGCAGCTTGACGGGACAGGGAAGTGAAAAACTGTTTTTT	CASSLTGQGSEKLFF
14	TRBD2	TRBV19	TRBJ2-1	NA	TGTGCCAGTAGTTTAACTAGCGGCTTCAATGAGCAGTTCTTC	CASSLTSGFNEQFF
14	TRBD1	TRBV29-1	TRBJ2-7	NA	TGCAGCGTTGTTCACGACAGGGATATCCCCGAGCAGTACTTC	CSVVHDRDIPEQYF
15	TRBD2	TRBV19	TRBJ2-5	NA	TGTGCCAGTTCCGGGGCTAGCGGCACCGGGGAGACCCAGTACTTC	CASSGASGTGETQYF
14	NA	TRBV15	TRBJ2-1	NA	TGTGCCACCAGCAGAATACAGACATACAATGAGCAGTTCTTC	CATSRIQTYNEQFF
17	TRBD1	TRBV6-2/TRBV6-3	TRBJ2-1	NA	TGTGCCAGCAGTCTTAGACCGACAGGGAAATCTTACAATGAGCAGTTCTTC	CASSLRPTGKSYNEQFF
18	TRBD1	TRBV4-3	TRBJ2-4	NA	TGCGCCAGCAGCCAAGACCGAGGCGTACAGGGGACCAAAAACATTCAGTACTTC	CASSQDRGVQGTKNIQYF
17	TRBD1	TRBV7-3	TRBJ2-5	NA	TGTGCCAGCAGCTTAACAGGGACAGGGGTCAAGAAAGAGACCCAGTACTTC	CASSLTGTGVKKETQYF
16	NA	TRBV28	TRBJ2-7	NA	TGTGCCAGCAGTAGTGGGGGGACAGTCCGAACCTACGAGCAGTACTTC	CASSSGGTVRTYEQYF
15	TRBD2	TRBV18	TRBJ2-3	NA	TGTGCCAGCTCACCGTATAGCGGGATATCAGATACGCAGTATTTT	CASSPYSGISDTQYF
16	TRBD2	TRBV10-1	TRBJ2-7	few	TGCGCCAGCAGTCCAACGCAGCGGGAGGGCCACTACGAGCAGTACTTC	CASSPTQREGHYEQYF
15	NA	TRBV5-5	TRBJ1-4	NA	TGTGCCAGCAGCTTGATTGGGGCGCAGAATGAAAAACTGTTTTTT	CASSLIGAQNEKLFF
14	NA	TRBV7-6	TRBJ2-7	NA	TGTGCCAGCAGCTTATCGGAGTGGGGCGACGAGCAGTACTTC	CASSLSEWGDEQYF
15	TRBD2	TRBV28	TRBJ2-5	NA	TGTGCCAGCAGTAGACTAGCTCACGAGGGGGAGACCCAGTACTTC	CASSRLAHEGETQYF
15	NA	TRBV19	TRBJ2-5	NA	TGTGCCAGTAGTATGACGAGGCAGACCCAAGAGACCCAGTACTTC	CASSMTRQTQETQYF
13	TRBD2	TRBV5-1	TRBJ2-5	NA	TGCGCCAGCAGCACTAGCGGCCAAGAGACCCAGTACTTC	CASSTSGQETQYF
16	TRBD2	TRBV7-9	TRBJ2-3	NA	TGTGCCAGCAGCTCCATTAGCGGGAGGGTCACAGATACGCAGTATTTT	CASSSISGRVTDTQYF
14	NA	TRBV4-2	TRBJ1-1	few	TGTGCCAGCAGCCAGGGAGGACGTTCCACTGAAGCTTTCTTT	CASSQGGRSTEAFF
13	TRBD1	TRBV6-2/TRBV6-3	TRBJ1-2	NA	TGTGCCAGCAGCCCCGACAGGGATTATGGCTACACCTTC	CASSPDRDYGYTF
13	TRBD2	TRBV28	TRBJ2-5	NA	TGTGCCAGCAAGCGGGGTGGACAAGAGACCCAGTACTTC	CASKRGGQETQYF
16	NA	TRBV13	TRBJ2-7	NA	TGTGCCAGCAGCTTTGGGGCGGGGACCCATGAGGCCGAGCAGTACTTC	CASSFGAGTHEAEQYF
12	NA	TRBV25-1	TRBJ2-7	NA	TGTGCCAGCAGTGAATCGCGCTACGAGCAGTACTTC	CASSESRYEQYF
14	NA	TRBV10-3	TRBJ1-1	many	TGTGCCATCAGTGAGTCGGGGAGGAACACTGAAGCTTTCTTT	CAISESGRNTEAFF
13	NA	TRBV7-3	TRBJ2-2	NA	TGTGCCAGCAGCTTAATCCGGTCCGGGGAGCTGTTTTTT	CASSLIRSGELFF
16	TRBD1	TRBV4-1	TRBJ1-5	NA	TGCGCCAGCAGCCAAGAAATTGGACAGGGCAATCAGCCCCAGCATTTT	CASSQEIGQGNQPQHF
19	TRBD2	TRBV7-2	TRBJ2-1	NA	TGTGCCAGCAGCCCCCGTCCCGGGACTAGCGGGAGAGCCCGGAAAGAGCAGTTCTTC	CASSPRPGTSGRARKEQFF
14	NA	TRBV4-1	TRBJ2-7	NA	TGCGCCAGCAGAAGCAACGAGGGAACTACCGAGCAGTACTTC	CASRSNEGTTEQYF
15	TRBD1	TRBV28	TRBJ2-7	NA	TGTGCCAGCAGTTCTCCCCGGGACAGCCCCTACGAGCAGTACTTC	CASSSPRDSPYEQYF
16	TRBD1	TRBV5-1	TRBJ2-7	NA	TGCGCCAGCAGCCCGACAGGGTGGGTTAGCTCCTACGAGCAGTACTTC	CASSPTGWVSSYEQYF
16	TRBD1	TRBV5-1	TRBJ1-2	NA	TGCGCCAGCAGCTTTGCTCCGACAGGGGTGGACTATGGCTACACCTTC	CASSFAPTGVDYGYTF
15	TRBD1	TRBV6-5	TRBJ2-7	NA	TGTGCCAGCAGAGAGGGACAGGGGCGGTCCTACGAGCAGTACTTC	CASREGQGRSYEQYF
14	NA	TRBV9	TRBJ2-7	NA	TGTGCCAGCAGCGTAGCGTTAGACTCCTACGAGCAGTACTTC	CASSVALDSYEQYF
18	NA	TRBV4-3	TRBJ2-5	NA	TGCGCCAGCAGCCAAGATCCGGCGATCGAGGGAGGCGCCGAGACCCAGTACTTC	CASSQDPAIEGGAETQYF
14	NA	TRBV18	TRBJ2-7	NA	TGTGCCAGCTCACAGATACCCGGGGGCTACGAGCAGTACTTC	CASSQIPGGYEQYF
14	TRBD2	TRBV29-1	TRBJ2-7	NA	TGCAGCGTTGAAGATCAGGCTAGCGGCTACGAGCAGTACTTC	CSVEDQASGYEQYF